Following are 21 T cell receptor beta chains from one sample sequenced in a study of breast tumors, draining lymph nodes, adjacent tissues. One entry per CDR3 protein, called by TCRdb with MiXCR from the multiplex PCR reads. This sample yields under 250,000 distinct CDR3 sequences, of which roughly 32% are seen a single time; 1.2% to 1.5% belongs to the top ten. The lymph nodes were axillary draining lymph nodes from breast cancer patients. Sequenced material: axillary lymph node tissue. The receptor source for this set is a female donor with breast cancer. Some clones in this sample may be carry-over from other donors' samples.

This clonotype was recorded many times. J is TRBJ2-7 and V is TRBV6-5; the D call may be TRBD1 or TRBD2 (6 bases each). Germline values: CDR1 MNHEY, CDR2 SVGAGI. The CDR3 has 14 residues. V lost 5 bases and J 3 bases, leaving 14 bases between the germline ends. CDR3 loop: CASSPPGGGYEQYF. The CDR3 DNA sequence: TGTGCCAGCAGTCCGCCAGGAGGGGGCTACGAGCAGTACTTC.

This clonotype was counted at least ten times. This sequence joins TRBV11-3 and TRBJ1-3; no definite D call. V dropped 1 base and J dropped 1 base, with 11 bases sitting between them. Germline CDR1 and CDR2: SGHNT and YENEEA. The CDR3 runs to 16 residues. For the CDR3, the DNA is TGTGCCAGCAGCTTAGTATCGTCCGGGTCTGGAAACACCATATATTTT. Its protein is CASSLVSSGSGNTIYF.

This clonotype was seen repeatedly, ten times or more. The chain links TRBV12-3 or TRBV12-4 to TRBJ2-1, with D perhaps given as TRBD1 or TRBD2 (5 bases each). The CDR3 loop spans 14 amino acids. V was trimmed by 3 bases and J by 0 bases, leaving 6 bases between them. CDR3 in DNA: TGTGCCAGCAGTTTTGGGGGCTCCTACAATGAGCAGTTCTTC. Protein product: CASSFGGSYNEQFF.

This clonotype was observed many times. The CDR3 reads CASASGGAITGANVLTF. The CDR3 region has the DNA TGTGCCAGCGCGTCCGGGGGGGCGATTACTGGGGCCAACGTCCTGACTTTC. The genes are TRBV5-5 and TRBJ2-6; 8 bases fit TRBD2. Germline assignment: CDR1 SGHKS and CDR2 YYEKEE (reference sequence). This CDR3 has 17 amino acids. J gave up 2 bases and V 7 bases, and 11 bases lay outside the gene matches.

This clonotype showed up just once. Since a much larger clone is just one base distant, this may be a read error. CDR3 in amino acids: CASSIGDGTGAKNIQSF. The CDR3 coding sequence is TGTGCCAGTAGTATCGGGGACGGTACAGGGGCCAAAAACATTCAGTCCTTC. V gene TRBV19 combines with J gene TRBJ2-4; 7 nucleotides line up with TRBD1. CDR3 length: 17 residues. Per germline, CDR1 LNHDA and CDR2 SQIVND (reference sequence).

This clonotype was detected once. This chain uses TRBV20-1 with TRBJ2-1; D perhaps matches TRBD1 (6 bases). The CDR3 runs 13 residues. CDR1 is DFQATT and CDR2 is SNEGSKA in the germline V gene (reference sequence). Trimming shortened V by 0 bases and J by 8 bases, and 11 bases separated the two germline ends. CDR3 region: CSARDGGRYEQFF. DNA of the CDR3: TGCAGTGCTAGAGATGGGGGCCGCTATGAGCAGTTCTTC.

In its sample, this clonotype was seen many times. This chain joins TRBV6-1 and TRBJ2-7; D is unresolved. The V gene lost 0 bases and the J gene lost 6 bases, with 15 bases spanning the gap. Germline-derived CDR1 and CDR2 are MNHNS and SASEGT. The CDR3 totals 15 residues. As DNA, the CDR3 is TGTGCCAGCAGTGAAGCCTTGAATAAAGCCGGCGAGCAGTACTTC. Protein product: CASSEALNKAGEQYF.

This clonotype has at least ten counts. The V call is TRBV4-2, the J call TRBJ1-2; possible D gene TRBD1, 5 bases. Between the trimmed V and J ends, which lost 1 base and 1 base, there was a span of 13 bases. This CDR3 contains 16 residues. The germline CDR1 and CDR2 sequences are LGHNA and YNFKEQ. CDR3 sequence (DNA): TGTGCCAGCAGCCAAGGTCCGGGCCAGGGTAACTATGGCTACACCTTC. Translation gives CASSQGPGQGNYGYTF.

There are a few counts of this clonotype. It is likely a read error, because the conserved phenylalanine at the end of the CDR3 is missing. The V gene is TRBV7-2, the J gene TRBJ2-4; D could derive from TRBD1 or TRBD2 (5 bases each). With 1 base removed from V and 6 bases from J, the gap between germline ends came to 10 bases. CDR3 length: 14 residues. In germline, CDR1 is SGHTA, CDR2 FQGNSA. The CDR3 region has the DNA TGTGCCAGCAGCTTAGAGTGGGGGAGAAACATTCAGTACCTC. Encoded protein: CASSLEWGRNIQYL.

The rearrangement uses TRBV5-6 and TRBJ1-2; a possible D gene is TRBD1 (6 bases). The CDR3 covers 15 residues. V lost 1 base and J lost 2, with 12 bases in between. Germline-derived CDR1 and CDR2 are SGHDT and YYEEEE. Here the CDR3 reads CASSLNGGRNYGYTF. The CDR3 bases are TGTGCCAGCAGCTTGAACGGGGGGCGAAACTATGGCTACACCTTC.

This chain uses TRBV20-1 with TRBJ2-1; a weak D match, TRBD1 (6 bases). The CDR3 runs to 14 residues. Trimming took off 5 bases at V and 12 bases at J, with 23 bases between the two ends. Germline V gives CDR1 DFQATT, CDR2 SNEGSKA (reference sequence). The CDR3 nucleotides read TGCAGTGCTGGAGGCAGGGGAAGCACAGATACGCAGTTCTTC. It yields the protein CSAGGRGSTDTQFF.

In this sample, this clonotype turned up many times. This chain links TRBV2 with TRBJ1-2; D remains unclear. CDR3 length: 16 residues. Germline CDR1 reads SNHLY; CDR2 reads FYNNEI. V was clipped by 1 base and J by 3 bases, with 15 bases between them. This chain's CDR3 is CASSEDFSSLYYGYTF. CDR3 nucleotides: TGTGCCAGCAGTGAAGACTTCTCCTCCCTCTACTATGGCTACACCTTC.

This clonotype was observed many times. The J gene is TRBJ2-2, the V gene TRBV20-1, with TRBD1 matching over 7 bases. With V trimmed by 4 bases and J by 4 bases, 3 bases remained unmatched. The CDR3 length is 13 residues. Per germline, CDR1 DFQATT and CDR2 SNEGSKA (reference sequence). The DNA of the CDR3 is TGCAGTGCTATGGGACAGTCCACCGGGGAGCTGTTTTTT. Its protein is CSAMGQSTGELFF.

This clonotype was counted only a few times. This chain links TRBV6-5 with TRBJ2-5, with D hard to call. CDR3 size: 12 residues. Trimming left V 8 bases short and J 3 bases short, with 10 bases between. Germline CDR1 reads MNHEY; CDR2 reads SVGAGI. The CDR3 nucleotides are TGTGCCAGCCTGCAGCTGGAAGAGACCCAGTACTTC. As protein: CASLQLEETQYF.

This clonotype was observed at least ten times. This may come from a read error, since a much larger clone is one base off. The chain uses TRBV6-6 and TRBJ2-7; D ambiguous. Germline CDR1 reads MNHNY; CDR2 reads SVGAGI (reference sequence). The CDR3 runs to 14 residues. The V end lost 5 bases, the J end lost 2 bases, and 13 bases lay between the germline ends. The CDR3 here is CASSHEGLAYEQYF. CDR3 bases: TGTGCCAGCAGTCACGAAGGTTTGGCCTACGAGCAGTACTTC.

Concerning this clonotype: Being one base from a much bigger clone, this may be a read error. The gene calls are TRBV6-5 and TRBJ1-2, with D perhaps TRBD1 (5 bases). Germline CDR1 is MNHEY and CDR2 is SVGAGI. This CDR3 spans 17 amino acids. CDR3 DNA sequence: TGTGCCAGCAGTCACTCTGGGACGAACAGCCCCGTTTATGGCTACGCCTTC. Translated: CASSHSGTNSPVYGYAF.

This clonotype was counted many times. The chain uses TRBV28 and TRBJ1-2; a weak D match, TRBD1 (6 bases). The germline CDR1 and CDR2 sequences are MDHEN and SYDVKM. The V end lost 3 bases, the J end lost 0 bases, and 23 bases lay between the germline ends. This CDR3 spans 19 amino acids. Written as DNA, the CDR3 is TGTGCCAGCAGTTTCCCCCCCGGCAGGGGAGGGTTAGCTAACTATGGCTACACCTTC. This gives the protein CASSFPPGRGGLANYGYTF.

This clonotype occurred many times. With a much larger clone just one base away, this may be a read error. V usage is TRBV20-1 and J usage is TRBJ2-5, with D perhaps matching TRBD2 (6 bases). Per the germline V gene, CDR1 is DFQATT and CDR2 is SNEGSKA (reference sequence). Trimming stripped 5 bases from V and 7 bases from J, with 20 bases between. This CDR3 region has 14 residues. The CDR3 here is CSAPISGRGATQYF. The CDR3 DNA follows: TGCAGTGCTCCAATATCCGGGAGAGGGGCGACCCAGTACTTC.

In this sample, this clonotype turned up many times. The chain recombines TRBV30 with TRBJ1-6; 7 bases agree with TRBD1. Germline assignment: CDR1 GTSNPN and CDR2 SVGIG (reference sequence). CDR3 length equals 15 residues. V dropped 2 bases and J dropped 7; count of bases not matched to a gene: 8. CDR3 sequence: CAWSLLGQANSPLHF. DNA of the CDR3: TGTGCCTGGAGTCTCCTAGGACAGGCGAATTCACCCCTCCACTTT.

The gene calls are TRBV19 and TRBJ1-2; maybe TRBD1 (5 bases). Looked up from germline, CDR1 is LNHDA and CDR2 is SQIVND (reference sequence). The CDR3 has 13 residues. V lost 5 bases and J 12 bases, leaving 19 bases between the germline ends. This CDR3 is CASSARRAVGNTF. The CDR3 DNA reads TGTGCCAGTAGTGCGCGCAGGGCGGTAGGAAACACCTTC. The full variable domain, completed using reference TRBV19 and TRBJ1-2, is DGGITQSPKYLFRKEGQNVTLSCEQNLNHDAMYWYRQDPGQGLRLIYYSQIVNDFQKGDIAEGYSVSREKKESFPLTVTSAQKNPTAFYLCASSARRAVGNTFGSGTRLTVV.

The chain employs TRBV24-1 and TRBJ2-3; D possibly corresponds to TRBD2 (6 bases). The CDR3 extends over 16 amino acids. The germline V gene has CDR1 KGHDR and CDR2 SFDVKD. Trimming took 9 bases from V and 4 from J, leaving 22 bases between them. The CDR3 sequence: CATSLGSGAGADTQYF. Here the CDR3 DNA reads TGTGCCACCTCGTTGGGTAGCGGAGCTGGGGCAGATACGCAGTATTTT.